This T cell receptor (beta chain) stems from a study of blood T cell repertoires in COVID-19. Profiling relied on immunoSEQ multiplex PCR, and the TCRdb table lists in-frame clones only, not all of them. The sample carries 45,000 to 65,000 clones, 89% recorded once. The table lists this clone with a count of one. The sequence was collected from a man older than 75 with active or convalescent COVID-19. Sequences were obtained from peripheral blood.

The CDR3 reads CASSRGAGNEQFF. CDR3 bases: TGTGCCAGCAGCCGGGGGGCTGGGAATGAGCAGTTCTTC. V and J are TRBV7-2 and TRBJ2-1, with a tentative D call TRBD2 (7 bases). Looked up from germline, CDR1 is SGHTA and CDR2 is FQGNSA. V was cut by 5 bases and J by 7 bases, with 12 bases left in between. The CDR3 extends over 13 amino acids.